A single sample gave rise to the 16 T cell receptor beta chains below, sequenced in a study of blood T cell repertoires in COVID-19. Generated by immunoSEQ multiplex PCR, the TCRdb table keeps only in-frame clones and is missing some. The sample holds over 130,000 clones, approximately 85% seen once. Sequenced material: peripheral blood. The receptors here all came from a woman of 80 years or more with acute or convalescent COVID-19.

This chain links TRBV21-1 with TRBJ2-7; no check of the table's D call, TRBD2, against the DNA was made. TRBV21-1 is a pseudogene segment. The length of the CDR3 is 17 residues. The CDR3, as DNA: TGTGCCAGCAGCCCTCCCGGGGCGGGGGCCCTTACCTACGAGCAGTACTTC. This encodes CASSPPGAGALTYEQYF.

This clone was picked up one time. The J gene is TRBJ1-4, the V gene TRBV4-1; TRBD1 matches 10 bases. Looked up from germline, CDR1 is MGHRA and CDR2 is YSYEKL. V lost 0 bases to trimming and J lost 8 bases; unmatched junction nucleotides: 6. The CDR3 consists of 16 residues. CDR3 bases: TGCGCCAGCAGCCAAGACCGACAGGGGGCTAGAGAAAAACTGTTTTTT. Translating it yields CASSQDRQGAREKLFF.

The CDR3 coding sequence is TGCGCCAGCAGCCCCCGGCGGGCTTGGGAGACCCAGTACTTC. Its translation: CASSPRRAWETQYF. The chain couples TRBV5-1 to TRBJ2-5; maybe TRBD2 (5 bases). The length of the CDR3 is 14 residues. With 4 bases removed from V and 5 bases from J, the gap between germline ends came to 15 bases. Germline values: CDR1 SGHRS, CDR2 YFSETQ.

CDR3 sequence reads: CASSPKVGGSYEQYF. DNA of the CDR3: TGTGCCAGCAGTCCCAAGGTAGGGGGCTCCTACGAGCAGTACTTC. The V gene is TRBV27, the J gene TRBJ2-7; D may be TRBD1 (6 bases). V gave up 5 bases and J gave up 0 bases, with 14 bases separating them. The length of the CDR3 is 15 residues. Germline V lookup: CDR1 MNHEY, CDR2 SMNVEV (reference sequence).

V and J are TRBV3-1 (or the pseudogene TRBV3-2) and TRBJ1-1, with 7 nucleotides matching TRBD1. Germline CDR1 LGHDT, CDR2 YNNKEL (reference sequence). CDR3 length: 15 amino acids. The V gene end was trimmed by 5 bases and the J gene end by 1 base; junction bases not matched to a gene: 7. The CDR3 DNA follows: TGTGCCAGCAGCTCCTCGCGACAGGGGAACACTGAAGCTTTCTTT. Residues: CASSSSRQGNTEAFF.

This chain uses TRBV7-9 with TRBJ1-5, with TRBD1 matching over 10 bases. The CDR3 contains 15 residues. CDR1 and CDR2 (germline): SEHNR, FQNEAQ (reference sequence). Trimming took 4 bases from V and 1 from J; bases not matched to a gene: 1. DNA of the CDR3: TGTGCCAGCAGCTCGGACAGGGGGAGCAATCAGCCCCAGCATTTT. It yields the protein CASSSDRGSNQPQHF.

CDR3 in amino acids: CASSPTSITGLNSPLHF. The CDR3 DNA is TGTGCCAGCAGCCCGACAAGTATAACAGGGTTGAATTCACCCCTCCACTTT. The J gene is TRBJ1-6, the V gene TRBV28, with D maybe TRBD1 (6 bases). Germline V gives CDR1 MDHEN, CDR2 SYDVKM. Trimming pared 6 bases from V and 7 bases from J, leaving 22 bases between. The CDR3 runs 17 residues.

The chain uses TRBV5-1 and TRBJ2-3; perhaps TRBD2 as D (6 bases). The CDR3 spans 15 residues. Looked up from germline, CDR1 is SGHRS and CDR2 is YFSETQ. V was cut by 0 bases and J by 1 base, with 9 bases left in between. Here the CDR3 DNA reads TGCGCCAGCAGCTTGGAATCTAGCGGCACAGATACGCAGTATTTT. It specifies CASSLESSGTDTQYF.

This chain links TRBV19 with TRBJ1-4; D not resolved. Trimming pared 11 bases from V and 8 bases from J, leaving 18 bases between. Germline V lookup: CDR1 LNHDA, CDR2 SQIVND (reference sequence). The CDR3 length is 13 residues. CDR3 loop: CASRRSGSEKLFF. As DNA, the CDR3 is TGTGCCTCTCGACGTAGCGGGTCCGAAAAACTGTTTTTT.

The rearrangement uses TRBV28 and TRBJ2-1; 9 nucleotides agree with TRBD2. Germline V gene lookup returns CDR1 MDHEN and CDR2 SYDVKM. The CDR3 loop spans 15 amino acids. The V and J ends lost 5 bases and 8 bases, in that order; junction bases with no gene match: 10. CDR3 sequence reads: CASSLRAGGSDEQFF. In DNA, the CDR3 is TGTGCCAGCAGTCTACGTGCGGGAGGGTCCGATGAGCAGTTCTTC.

About this clone: Other DNA sequences in the sample encode the same CDR3. This chain joins TRBV5-4 and TRBJ1-2; TRBD1 might be the D (6 bases). Germline V gives CDR1 SGHNT, CDR2 YYREEE (reference sequence). Trimming shortened V by 2 bases and J by 5 bases, and 10 bases separated the two germline ends. The CDR3 runs to 13 residues. CDR3 DNA: TGTGCCAGCAGCTTAACAGGGAGTTATGGCTACACCTTC. Protein sequence: CASSLTGSYGYTF.

The chain joins TRBV7-9 to TRBJ1-4, with D unclear. CDR3 size: 12 residues. Germline V gives CDR1 SEHNR, CDR2 FQNEAQ (reference sequence). With 8 bases removed from V and 6 bases from J, the gap between germline ends came to 10 bases. In nucleotides, the CDR3 is TGTGCCAGCCGGACTGATTATGAAAAACTGTTTTTT. Amino acid sequence: CASRTDYEKLFF. The full variable domain, completed using reference TRBV7-9 and TRBJ1-4, is DTGVSQNPRHKITKRGQNVTFRCDPISEHNRLYWYRQTLGQGPEFLTYFQNEAQLEKSRLLSDRFSAERPKGSFSTLEIQRTEQGDSAMYLCASRTDYEKLFFGSGTQLSVL.

V and J are TRBV5-1 and TRBJ2-2, with TRBD1 as a possible D gene (6 bases). The CDR3 length is 16 residues. V lost 0 bases and J 1 base, leaving 10 bases between the germline ends. Per germline, CDR1 SGHRS and CDR2 YFSETQ. The CDR3 sequence is CASSLVPGQNTGELFF. CDR3 bases: TGCGCCAGCAGCTTGGTTCCGGGACAGAACACCGGGGAGCTGTTTTTT.

The gene calls are TRBV5-4 and TRBJ2-3, with 8 bases identical to TRBD2. Germline CDR1 SGHNT, CDR2 YYREEE (reference sequence). The CDR3 loop spans 16 amino acids. J was trimmed by 2 bases and V by 2 bases; bases with no gene match: 7. The chain's CDR3 is CASSFFGLALTDTQYF. DNA of the CDR3: TGTGCCAGCAGCTTCTTTGGACTAGCCCTCACAGATACGCAGTATTTT.

The gene calls are TRBV5-1 and TRBJ1-2; no definite D call. The length of the CDR3 is 14 residues. V lost 0 bases and J 8 bases, leaving 14 bases between the germline ends. The germline CDR1 and CDR2 sequences are SGHRS and YFSETQ. CDR3 in amino acids: CASSLGQSSSGYTF. In nucleotides, the CDR3 is TGCGCCAGCAGCTTGGGACAAAGCTCTTCAGGCTACACCTTC.

The CDR3 nucleotides are TGTGCCACCAGCAGAGTGAGGGGGAACAGCCAGCTCTACGAGCAGTACTTC. This translates into CATSRVRGNSQLYEQYF. V usage is TRBV15 and J usage is TRBJ2-7; D is perhaps TRBD1 (6 bases). From germline, CDR1 is LNHNV and CDR2 YYDKDF (reference sequence). V lost 1 base to trimming and J lost 3 bases, with 19 bases between them. The CDR3 loop spans 17 amino acids.